This T cell receptor beta chain was documented in a study of CD8 T cells in ankylosing spondylitis. The study, taken as a whole, reports: Characteristic, it appeared, of ankylosing spondylitis blood was a TCR beta motif of eight or nine highly homologous variants.

TCRdb re-called the 5' RACE reads with MiXCR, one entry per CDR3 protein. The table has 700,000 to 1,000,000 distinct CDR3 sequences, 10% to 15% seen once. As concerns this clonotype: Its antigen remains unidentified.

Germline loops: CDR1 SGDLS, CDR2 YYNGEE. V shed 3 bases and J shed 8 bases, with 9 bases lying between them. CDR3 length: 12 amino acids. The V and J genes are TRBV9 and TRBJ2-1; D is undetermined. The sample comprised blood, either unsorted or a sorted T cell fraction (not recorded which). The receptor comes from a male donor with ankylosing spondylitis. CDR3 region: CASSGAWDEQFF. In DNA, the CDR3 is TGTGCCAGCAGCGGGGCTTGGGATGAGCAGTTCTTC.